Below, one TCR beta chain is given with its context. The data were obtained in a study of human T cells and chemical hapten exposure. Time point indicated: pre-sensitization, week 0. Described treatment: therapeutic diphenylcyclopropenone sensitization with weekly scalp DPC. Germline CDR1 and CDR2: SGHTA and FQGNSA. Trimming stripped 2 bases from V and 4 bases from J, with 4 bases between. The CDR3 has 12 amino acids. MiXCR was run by TCRdb on the RACE reads, yielding one entry per CDR3 protein. The sample lists approximately 80,000 distinct CDR3 sequences; about 14% were seen once. Sequences were derived from whole blood, sampled in connection with sensitization to the hapten diphenylcyclopropenone (DPC). The TCR comes from a woman in her 50s with alopecia areata. Some clones in this sample may be carry-over from other donors' samples. V and J are TRBV7-2 and TRBJ2-3; D is uncertain. The CDR3 loop is CASSLNADTQYF. The CDR3 DNA reads as TGTGCCAGCAGCTTAAATGCAGATACGCAGTATTTT.